The 5 T cell receptor beta chains below come from one sample, sequenced in a study of blood T cell repertoires in COVID-19 (dated by TCRdb to the early 2020s). The library was built by means of the immunoSEQ multiplex PCR assay. The table was pulled from immuneACCESS by TCRdb, which kept in-frame rearrangements only. Such tables lose some clones; where checked, under half of the loss comes from unresolved V genes, and the rest has no known cause. In all, the sample holds 300,000 or so clones, and about 88% of those were seen once. The ten largest clonotypes hold 1.3% of the sample. The sequenced sample consisted of peripheral blood. The receptors were gathered from a man between 65 and 85 years old with acute or convalescent COVID-19.

This chain joins TRBV7-9 and TRBJ2-3; the match to TRBD2 covers 7 bases. With 2 bases clipped from V and 6 bases from J, the junction kept 8 bases outside the gene matches. Germline CDR1 reads SEHNR; CDR2 reads FQNEAQ (reference sequence). CDR3 length: 15 residues. This chain's CDR3 is CASSLMGGSDDTQYF. CDR3 sequence (DNA): TGTGCCAGCAGCTTAATGGGGGGGAGCGATGATACGCAGTATTTT. Using reference TRBV7-9 and TRBJ2-3 for the parts outside the CDR3, the full variable domain is DTGVSQNPRHKITKRGQNVTFRCDPISEHNRLYWYRQTLGQGPEFLTYFQNEAQLEKSRLLSDRFSAERPKGSFSTLEIQRTEQGDSAMYLCASSLMGGSDDTQYFGPGTRLTVL.

The chain uses TRBV5-4 and TRBJ2-2; D possibly corresponds to TRBD2 (6 bases). V shed 3 bases and J shed 2 bases, with 14 bases lying between them. This CDR3 contains 16 residues. Germline V gene sequence: CDR1 SGHNT, CDR2 YYREEE (reference sequence). CDR3 in amino acids: CASSSSLGGNTGELFF. The CDR3 nucleotides read TGTGCCAGCAGCTCGTCATTGGGAGGAAACACCGGGGAGCTGTTTTTT.

The rearrangement uses TRBV7-6 and TRBJ1-3; TRBD1 might be the D (6 bases). The germline V and J ends were trimmed by 3 bases and 0 bases, with 9 bases remaining between them. CDR3 size: 15 residues. Per the germline V gene, CDR1 is SGHVS and CDR2 is FNYEAQ. The CDR3 coding sequence is TGTGCCAGCAGCTTGGGACACCCCTCTGGAAACACCATATATTTT. It specifies CASSLGHPSGNTIYF.

The CDR3 region has the DNA TGCGCCAGCAGCTTGGGAGCGGGAGGACTCTACAATGAGCAGTTCTTC. Encoded protein: CASSLGAGGLYNEQFF. The rearrangement links TRBV5-1 to TRBJ2-1; TRBD2 aligns across 9 bases. Germline V lookup: CDR1 SGHRS, CDR2 YFSETQ. There are 16 residues in the CDR3. V shed 0 bases and J 3 bases; nucleotides not matched to a gene: 4.

This sequence joins TRBV18 and TRBJ2-5; weak D call: TRBD2 (5 bases). This CDR3 has 14 amino acids. Germline values: CDR1 KGHSH, CDR2 LQKENI. V lost 1 base and J 4 bases, leaving 10 bases between the germline ends. CDR3 loop: CASSPLGVAETQYF. The CDR3, as DNA: TGTGCCAGCTCACCACTCGGGGTTGCAGAGACCCAGTACTTC.